Below, 17 T cell receptor beta chains from the same sample are listed, as sequenced in a study of shared clonotypes between healthy human individuals. The assay was immunoSEQ multiplex PCR, and TCRdb's table has in-frame clones only and misses some. The sample consists of 660,000 or so clones, roughly 96% of them appearing once. CD8 cells regarded as naive lacked CD45RO, were positively chosen for CCR7, and omitted terminally differentiated effector memory CD45RA+ cells. Source material: naive CD8+ T cells sorted from blood. The source of these receptors is a young woman in good health.

The chain employs TRBV27 and TRBJ1-2, with unresolved D. Germline V lookup: CDR1 MNHEY, CDR2 SMNVEV (reference sequence). Trimming removed 3 bases from V and 1 base from J, with 6 bases in between. The CDR3 has 13 residues. The CDR3 sequence is CASSLGSNYGYTF. The CDR3 nucleotides are TGTGCCAGCAGTTTGGGGAGTAACTATGGCTACACCTTC.

The chain recombines TRBV7-9 with TRBJ2-2, with 12 bases that match TRBD2. Germline V CDR1 and CDR2: SEHNR, FQNEAQ (reference sequence). This CDR3 region has 17 residues. V shed 1 base and J 5 bases; nucleotides not matched to a gene: 5. CDR3 residues: CASSLGLAGEYTGELFF. As DNA, the CDR3 is TGTGCCAGCAGCTTAGGACTAGCGGGAGAATATACCGGGGAGCTGTTTTTT.

The count of this clone is one. This chain uses TRBV15 with TRBJ2-2; TRBD2 aligns across 13 bases. CDR1 and CDR2 (germline): LNHNV, YYDKDF (reference sequence). The CDR3 covers 16 residues. Trimming cost V 3 bases and J 5 bases; bases outside gene matches: 3. CDR3: CATSRGLAGWTGELFF. The CDR3 DNA reads as TGTGCCACCAGCAGGGGACTAGCGGGATGGACCGGGGAGCTGTTTTTT.

The chain employs TRBV28 and TRBJ2-1; D not resolved. The CDR3 is 11 amino acids. Germline V CDR1 and CDR2: MDHEN, SYDVKM. Trimming stripped 6 bases from V and 8 bases from J, with 8 bases between. The CDR3 DNA sequence: TGTGCCAGCAGCCCGGGCGATGAGCAGTTCTTC. Its translation: CASSPGDEQFF.

The chain is built from TRBV7-2 and TRBJ2-7, with 10 bases fitting TRBD1. The CDR3 totals 14 residues. Germline CDR1 SGHTA, CDR2 FQGNSA. V trimming: 4 bases; J trimming: 5 bases; junction bases outside the gene matches: 5. The CDR3 nucleotides are TGTGCCAGCAGCTCGGGACAGGGGTTCGACGAGCAGTACTTC. Translated: CASSSGQGFDEQYF.

The V gene is TRBV5-1, the J gene TRBJ2-2; 8 bases fit TRBD1. The CDR3 has 15 amino acids. Germline CDR1 is SGHRS and CDR2 is YFSETQ. V lost 4 bases and J lost 1; bases outside the gene matches: 3. CDR3 protein: CASSQGQENTGELFF. The CDR3 coding sequence is TGCGCCAGCAGCCAGGGACAGGAGAACACCGGGGAGCTGTTTTTT.

This chain joins TRBV29-1 and TRBJ2-7; D is ambiguous. V shed 6 bases and J shed 3 bases, with 18 bases lying between them. Looked up from germline, CDR1 is SQVTM and CDR2 is ANQGSEA. The CDR3 contains 14 residues. The CDR3 region is CSVTGGGPLYEQYF. CDR3 in DNA: TGCAGCGTCACCGGCGGTGGACCCCTCTACGAGCAGTACTTC.

V is TRBV7-9 and J is TRBJ2-1, with 7 bases fitting TRBD2. The CDR3 runs to 15 residues. V was clipped by 6 bases and J by 4 bases; unmatched bases: 9. Germline CDR1 and CDR2: SEHNR and FQNEAQ (reference sequence). The CDR3 loop reads CASSSFARGYNEQFF. The CDR3 nucleotides read TGTGCCAGCAGTTCCTTCGCGCGGGGGTACAATGAGCAGTTCTTC.

The chain couples TRBV30 to TRBJ2-7; possible D gene TRBD2, 5 bases. V lost 1 base, J lost 0 bases, and 7 bases lay in between. CDR3 length equals 13 residues. Germline V lookup: CDR1 GTSNPN, CDR2 SVGIG (reference sequence). This chain's CDR3 is CAWSGTDSYEQYF. As DNA, the CDR3 is TGTGCCTGGAGTGGGACTGACTCCTACGAGCAGTACTTC.

The chain has TRBV28 and TRBJ2-7; TRBD2 aligns across 7 bases. The CDR3 is 16 residues long. The junction had 10 bases not matched to a gene; V was cut back by 2 bases and J by 3 bases. The germline CDR1 and CDR2 sequences are MDHEN and SYDVKM. For the CDR3, the DNA is TGTGCCAGCAGTTTACCGGCCAGGGAGGGAAACTACGAGCAGTACTTC. It encodes CASSLPAREGNYEQYF.

The chain couples TRBV6-1 to TRBJ2-7; D remains ambiguous. Deletions cut 7 bases from V and 7 bases from J, with 14 bases between. This CDR3 has 12 residues. Looked up from germline, CDR1 is MNHNS and CDR2 is SASEGT. CDR3 bases: TGTGCCAGCACCGATACGAGTGTGGAGCAGTACTTC. This encodes CASTDTSVEQYF.

The genes are TRBV4-1 and TRBJ1-4; tentative D call: TRBD1 (5 bases). This CDR3 contains 12 residues. Trimming removed 0 bases from V and 16 bases from J, with 12 bases in between. Looked up from germline, CDR1 is MGHRA and CDR2 is YSYEKL. In nucleotides, the CDR3 is TGCGCCAGCAGCCAAGAGGGGGGGTCGCGGTTTTTT. Residues: CASSQEGGSRFF.

The genes are TRBV4-1 and TRBJ1-4; tentatively, D is TRBD1 (6 bases). This CDR3 comprises 15 residues. V dropped 5 bases and J dropped 6 bases, with 16 bases sitting between them. Per the germline V gene, CDR1 is MGHRA and CDR2 is YSYEKL. For the CDR3, the DNA is TGCGCCAGCAGCGAGGACAGAGGGTTCTATGAAAAACTGTTTTTT. This gives the protein CASSEDRGFYEKLFF.

The J gene is TRBJ1-4, the V gene TRBV5-1; D may be TRBD1 (5 bases). This CDR3 comprises 12 residues. V was cut by 2 bases and J by 10 bases, with 9 bases left in between. The germline CDR1 and CDR2 sequences are SGHRS and YFSETQ. The CDR3 DNA is TGCGCCAGCAGCTTCGACAGAGGAAAACTGTTTTTT. This sequence encodes CASSFDRGKLFF.

V and J are TRBV29-1 and TRBJ1-1, with TRBD1 as a possible D gene (6 bases). Trimming removed 5 bases at V and 4 bases at J, with 8 bases between. CDR3 length equals 11 residues. Germline V gene data show CDR1 as SQVTM and CDR2 as ANQGSEA. In DNA form, the CDR3 reads TGCAGCGTTCCCAGGGGCACTGAAGCTTTCTTT. Amino acid sequence: CSVPRGTEAFF.

On this clone: This specimen includes other DNA sequences encoding the same CDR3. The chain employs TRBV11-2 and TRBJ2-1, with unresolved D. Germline CDR1 SGHAT, CDR2 FQNNGV. Trimming pared 5 bases from V and 7 bases from J, leaving 9 bases between. This CDR3 is 12 amino acids long. CDR3 amino acids: CASSLVGNEQFF. CDR3 DNA sequence: TGTGCCAGCAGCCTCGTAGGAAATGAGCAGTTCTTC. Full variable domain (remainder filled in from reference TRBV11-2 and TRBJ2-1): EAGVAQSPRYKIIEKRQSVAFWCNPISGHATLYWYQQILGQGPKLLIQFQNNGVVDDSQLPKDRFSAERLKGVDSTLKIQPAKLEDSAVYLCASSLVGNEQFFGPGTRLTVL.

The chain combines TRBV5-5 with TRBJ2-7; TRBD2 aligns across 9 bases. V shed 0 bases, J shed 3 bases, and the junction held 7 bases outside the gene matches. Germline V gene data show CDR1 as SGHKS and CDR2 as YYEKEE (reference sequence). The CDR3 has 16 residues. The DNA of the CDR3 is TGTGCCAGCAGCTTGGAGGGACTAGCTTGGGACTACGAGCAGTACTTC. As protein: CASSLEGLAWDYEQYF.